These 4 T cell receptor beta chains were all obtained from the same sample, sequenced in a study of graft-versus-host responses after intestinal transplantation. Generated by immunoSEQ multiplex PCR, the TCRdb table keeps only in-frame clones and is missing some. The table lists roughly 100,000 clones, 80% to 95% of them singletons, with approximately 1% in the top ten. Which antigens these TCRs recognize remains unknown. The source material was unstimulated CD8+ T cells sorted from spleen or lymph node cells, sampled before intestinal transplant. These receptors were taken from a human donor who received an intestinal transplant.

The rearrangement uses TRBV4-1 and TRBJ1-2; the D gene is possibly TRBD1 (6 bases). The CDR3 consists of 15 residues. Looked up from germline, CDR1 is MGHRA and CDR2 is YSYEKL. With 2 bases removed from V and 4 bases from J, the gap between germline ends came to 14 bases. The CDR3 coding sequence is TGCGCCAGCAGCCAAAGTATGGGGGCAGCCTATGGCTACACCTTC. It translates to CASSQSMGAAYGYTF.

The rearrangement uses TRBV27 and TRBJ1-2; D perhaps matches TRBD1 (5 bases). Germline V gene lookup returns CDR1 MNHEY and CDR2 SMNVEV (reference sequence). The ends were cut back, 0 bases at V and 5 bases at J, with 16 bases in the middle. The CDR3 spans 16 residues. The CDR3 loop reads CASSLSAGGGTYGYTF. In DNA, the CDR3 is TGTGCCAGCAGTTTATCGGCCGGGGGGGGGACGTATGGCTACACCTTC.

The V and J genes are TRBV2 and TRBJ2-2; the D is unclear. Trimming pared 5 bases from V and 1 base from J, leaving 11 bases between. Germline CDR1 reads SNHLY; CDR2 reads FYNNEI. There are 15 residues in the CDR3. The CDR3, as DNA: TGTGCCAGCAGTCTAGACGGCTTGAACACCGGGGAGCTGTTTTTT. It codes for CASSLDGLNTGELFF. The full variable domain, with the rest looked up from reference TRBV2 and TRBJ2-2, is EPEVTQTPSHQVTQMGQEVILRCVPISNHLYFYWYRQILGQKVEFLVSFYNNEISEKSEIFDDQFSVERPDGSNFTLKIRSTKLEDSAMYFCASSLDGLNTGELFFGEGSRLTVL.

The CDR3 here is CASSPDSFYTEAFF. CDR3 coding DNA: TGTGCCAGCAGCCCGGATTCTTTTTACACTGAAGCTTTCTTT. The rearrangement joins TRBV7-9 to TRBJ1-1; D remains ambiguous. This CDR3 region has 14 residues. V lost 5 bases and J 3 bases, leaving 13 bases between the germline ends. Germline V gene sequence: CDR1 SEHNR, CDR2 FQNEAQ (reference sequence). The full variable domain, in which reference TRBV7-9 and TRBJ1-1 provide the parts outside the CDR3, is DTGVSQNPRHKITKRGQNVTFRCDPISEHNRLYWYRQTLGQGPEFLTYFQNEAQLEKSRLLSDRFSAERPKGSFSTLEIQRTEQGDSAMYLCASSPDSFYTEAFFGQGTRLTVV.